The TCR beta chain under discussion was sequenced for a study of T cell responses to AZD1222 COVID-19 vaccine. The table came from immunoSEQ multiplex PCR; TCRdb's copy has only in-frame clones and leaves some out. The sample has about 120,000 clones, over 80% seen once. This CDR3 region has 15 residues. Germline V lookup: CDR1 SNHLY, CDR2 FYNNEI. Germline trimming cut 6 bases from V and 6 bases from J; bases unmatched to any gene: 10. This chain links TRBV2 with TRBJ1-4; 7 nucleotides match TRBD1. The sample was peripheral blood, taken on day 0 of AZD1222 vaccination. This clonotype was sampled from an adult in good health. CDR3 coding DNA: TGTGCCAGCAGGGATCGACAGGGAGTATATGAAAAACTGTTTTTT. It is translated as CASRDRQGVYEKLFF.